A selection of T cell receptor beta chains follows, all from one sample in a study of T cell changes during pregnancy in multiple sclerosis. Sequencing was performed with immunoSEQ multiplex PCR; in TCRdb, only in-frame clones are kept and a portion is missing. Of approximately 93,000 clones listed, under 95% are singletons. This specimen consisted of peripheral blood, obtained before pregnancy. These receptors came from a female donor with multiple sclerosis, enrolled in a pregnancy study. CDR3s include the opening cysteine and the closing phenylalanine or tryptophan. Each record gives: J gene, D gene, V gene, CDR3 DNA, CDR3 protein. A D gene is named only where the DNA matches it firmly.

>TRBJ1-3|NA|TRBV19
TGTGCCAGTAGTTTCGGGGCTGGAAACACCATATATTTT
CASSFGAGNTIYF
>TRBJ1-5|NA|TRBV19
TGTGCCAGTAGTATAGATCGGGGTGGCCAGCCCCAGCATTTT
CASSIDRGGQPQHF
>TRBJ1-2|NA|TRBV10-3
TGTGCCATCCGACCCTTGGGGGGGACGGGCTATGGCTACACCTTC
CAIRPLGGTGYGYTF
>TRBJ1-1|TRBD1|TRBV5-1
TGCGCCAGCAGGTCATTTCCGGGACAGGGGAGAGGGACTGAAGCTTTCTTT
CASRSFPGQGRGTEAFF
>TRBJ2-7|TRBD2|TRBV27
TGTGCCAGCAGTTTTGGGAGCGGGAGTCCCTACGAGCAGTACTTC
CASSFGSGSPYEQYF
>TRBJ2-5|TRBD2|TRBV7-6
TGTGCCAGCAGCTTTGGACTAGCGGGGGACCGAGAGACCCAGTACTTC
CASSFGLAGDRETQYF
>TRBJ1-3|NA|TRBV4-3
TGCGCCAGCAGCCCTGGATTGGAGGACACCATATATTTT
CASSPGLEDTIYF
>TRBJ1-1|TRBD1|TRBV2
TGTGCCAGCAGTGTCAGTACAGGGGGAGCTTTCTTT
CASSVSTGGAFF
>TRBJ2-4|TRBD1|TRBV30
TGTGCCTGGAGTCATCAGGGGGCCTCTAGGGAAAACATTCAGTACTTC
CAWSHQGASRENIQYF
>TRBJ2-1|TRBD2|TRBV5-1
TGCGCCAGCAGCTTGGTGGCGGGGGGGTACAATGAGCAGTTCTTC
CASSLVAGGYNEQFF
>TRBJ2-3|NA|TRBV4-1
TGCGCCAGCAGCCAAGAAGGCAGGGGGACTAGGACAGATACGCAGTATTTT
CASSQEGRGTRTDTQYF